The T cell receptor (beta chain) under discussion was sequenced for a study of Ad26.COV2.S vaccination and SARS-CoV-2 variants. The table came from immunoSEQ multiplex PCR; TCRdb's copy has only in-frame clones and leaves some out. The sample includes about 680,000 clones, around 92% seen only once; the top ten take about 1.5%. Specified treatment: around 19 received Ad26.COV2.S at low or high dose, single or two shots; a few received placebo; per-sample allocation not given. The samples were gathered on day 63 after the first injection of vaccine or placebo. The sequenced sample was peripheral blood, obtained in a trial of Ad26.COV2.S vaccine versus placebo. The clonotype comes from a person aged 18 to 65 who received the Ad26.COV2.S COVID-19 vaccine or a placebo.

The CDR3, as DNA: TGTGCCAGCAGCCAAGGGAGCGGGAGGGCCGGAGAAGGGAACAATGAGCAGTTCTTC. As protein: CASSQGSGRAGEGNNEQFF. This sequence joins TRBV3-1 (or the pseudogene TRBV3-2) and TRBJ2-1; 10 bases map to TRBD2. Germline trimming cut 1 base from V and 5 bases from J; bases unmatched to any gene: 14. The CDR3 is made up of 19 amino acids. The germline V gene encodes CDR1 LGHDT and CDR2 YNNKEL (reference sequence).